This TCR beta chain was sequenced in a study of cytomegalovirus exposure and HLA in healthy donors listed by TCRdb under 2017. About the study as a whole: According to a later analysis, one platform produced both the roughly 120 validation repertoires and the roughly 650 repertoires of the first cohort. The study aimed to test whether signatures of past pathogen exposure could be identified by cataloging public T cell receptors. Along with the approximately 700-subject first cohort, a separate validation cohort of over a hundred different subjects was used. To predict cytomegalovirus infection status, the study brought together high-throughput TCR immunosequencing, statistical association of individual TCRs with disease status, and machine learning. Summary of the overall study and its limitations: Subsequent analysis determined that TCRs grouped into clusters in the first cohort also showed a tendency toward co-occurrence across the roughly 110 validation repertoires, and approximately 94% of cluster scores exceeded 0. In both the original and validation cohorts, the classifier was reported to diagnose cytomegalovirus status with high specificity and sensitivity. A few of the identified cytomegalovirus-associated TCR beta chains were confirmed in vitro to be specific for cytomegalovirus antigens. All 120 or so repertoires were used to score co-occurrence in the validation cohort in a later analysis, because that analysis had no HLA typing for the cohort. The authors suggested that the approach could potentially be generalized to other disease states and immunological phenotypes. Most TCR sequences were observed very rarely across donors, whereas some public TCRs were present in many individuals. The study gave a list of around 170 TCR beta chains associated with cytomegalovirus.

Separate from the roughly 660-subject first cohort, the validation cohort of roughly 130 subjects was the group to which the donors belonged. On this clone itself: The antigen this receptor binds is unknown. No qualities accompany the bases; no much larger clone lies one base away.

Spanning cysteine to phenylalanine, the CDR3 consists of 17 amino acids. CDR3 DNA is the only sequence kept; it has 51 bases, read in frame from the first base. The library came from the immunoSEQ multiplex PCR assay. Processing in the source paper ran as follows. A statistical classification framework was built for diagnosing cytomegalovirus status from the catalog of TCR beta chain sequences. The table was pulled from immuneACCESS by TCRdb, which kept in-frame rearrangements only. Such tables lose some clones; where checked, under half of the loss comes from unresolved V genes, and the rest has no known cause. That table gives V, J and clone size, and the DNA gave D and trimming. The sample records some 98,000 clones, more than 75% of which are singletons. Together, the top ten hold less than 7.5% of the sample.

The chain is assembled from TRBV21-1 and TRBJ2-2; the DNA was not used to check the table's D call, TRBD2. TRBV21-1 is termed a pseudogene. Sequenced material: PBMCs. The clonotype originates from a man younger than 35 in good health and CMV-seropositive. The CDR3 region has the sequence CASSKASGAGVAGELFF. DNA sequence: TGTGCCAGCAGCAAAGCGTCGGGCGCGGGAGTGGCCGGGGAGCTGTTTTTT.